This TCR beta chain was retrieved from a study of cytomegalovirus exposure and HLA in healthy donors. Whole-study results and caveats: A previous analysis found most TCR beta V segments productive roughly 87% or roughly 30% of the time. Rare sequences made up most TCRs, while some public TCRs were found in many donors. Later on, an analysis found that several of the most significant clusters appeared to be linked to common viral pathogens, which included parvovirus B19.

Turning to this clone: Antigen specificity is unknown.

V was clipped by 4 bases and J by 6 bases; unmatched bases: 12. CDR1 LGHNT and CDR2 FRNRAP come from the germline V gene. The CDR3 extends over 15 amino acids. At sampling all donors were nominally healthy, likely with unrecorded immune exposures. PCR involved 60 Vbeta and 13 Jbeta primers. Some clones are missing from TCRdb's copy, which holds only in-frame ones; the method was immunoSEQ multiplex PCR. The table shows 130,000 to 150,000 clones, with around 76% occurring only once. This TCR was recovered from a male donor in good health and CMV-seronegative. The chain carries TRBV12-5 and TRBJ2-7; TRBD1 agrees at 7 bases. Sequenced material: PBMCs. The CDR3 spells CASGSTGDPTCEQYF. The CDR3 DNA reads as TGTGCTAGTGGTTCTACAGGGGACCCTACTTGCGAGCAGTACTTC.